This T cell receptor beta chain was retrieved from a study of blood T cell repertoires in COVID-19 (TCRdb year 2020). A note on the overall study: Samples covering the acute and convalescent phases of COVID-19 were provided by collaborators in the United States, Italy and Spain. The material from the prospective study consisted of cDNA or gDNA derived from T cells, B-cell-depleted T cells, or PBMCs. Deeply sampled blood TCRbeta repertoires from subjects exposed to, actively infected with, or recovered from COVID-19 were included in the dataset. A freely available public database, intended as a resource for researchers studying the immune response to SARS-CoV-2, is where the repertoires were released. The samples were drawn from two sources: the first 160 participants of the ongoing ImmuneRACE study, and 1,254 subjects contributed by 6 global collaborators. Nearly every sample came with metadata listing a de-identified subject ID, COVID-19 status, age in years and sex. HLA class I and class II types, where available, came from metadata supplied by the sample provider rather than from assay-based typing. Here is what the overall study found, with its caveats: How much clinical and demographic metadata was included differed by source and by participant, and the metadata was provided uncurated.

From a lookup of the germline V gene (reference sequence), CDR1 and CDR2 are PRHDT and FYEKMQ. The CDR3 has 18 amino acids, counting the end cysteine and phenylalanine. Kept here is only the CDR3 DNA, which spans 54 bases and is read in frame from base 1. Trimming removed 2 bases from V and 3 bases from J; the gene matches leave 8 bases unexplained. In the case of this clone: The antigen it binds to is not known. No per-base quality is available; no much larger clone lies one base away.

Each collaborating institution followed its own protocols to collect whole blood in K2EDTA tubes. For TCRbeta analysis, collaborators shipped samples in one of three forms: frozen whole blood, isolated PBMCs, or DNA extracted from either of those sample types. TCRbeta CDR3 regions were amplified from genomic DNA by means of the immunoSEQ Assay, a bias-controlled multiplex PCR. Under the source paper's analysis protocol: The number of nucleated cells in each sample was estimated by amplification of reference gene primers within the assay. To quantify the absolute abundance of each unique TCRbeta CDR3 rearrangement, sequence reads were collapsed and filtered. For each sample, productive Simpson clonality was calculated as the square root of Simpson's diversity index over productive rearrangements. In its TCRdb copy, this immuneACCESS table keeps in-frame sequences only and misses some clones. Where compared with another copy, unresolved V genes explain less than half of these, and the others have no known cause. V and J calls and clone size come straight from that table; D and trimming were deduced from the DNA. The table for this sample lists tens of thousands of clones; 88% of them were counted only once. The top ten constitute approximately 8% of the sample.

What was sequenced was peripheral blood. The receptor chain draws on TRBV13 and TRBJ2-5, and 14 bases in between align with TRBD2. This sequence originates from a man between 60 and 75 years old with active COVID-19. The encoded CDR3 is CASSLSLSGLAGEETQYF. The DNA sequence reads TGTGCCAGCAGCTTATCATTGTCGGGACTAGCGGGAGAAGAGACCCAGTACTTC.